A single sample is the source of the 21 T cell receptor beta chains below, sequenced in a study of early T cells in non-severe SARS-CoV-2 infection. From the 5' RACE reads, TCRdb called clonotypes with MiXCR, one entry per CDR3 protein. This sample yields about 64,000 distinct CDR3 sequences, of which around 4.6% are seen a single time; 4.5% to 5.5% belongs to the top ten. The sequencing input was whole blood. Source of these receptors: an adult who was a healthcare worker with PCR-confirmed SARS-CoV-2 infection or an uninfected control (not recorded which).

This chain links TRBV6-5 with TRBJ1-1; no clear D gene. Germline V gives CDR1 MNHEY, CDR2 SVGAGI. Deletions cut 3 bases from V and 8 bases from J, with 16 bases between. The length of the CDR3 is 14 residues. For the CDR3, the DNA is TGTGCCAGCAGTTATGATGTTGTGGCAGCCGAAGCTTTCTTT. As protein: CASSYDVVAAEAFF.

This clonotype was detected many times. The V gene is TRBV5-8, the J gene TRBJ2-7; the D gene could be TRBD1 or TRBD2 (5 bases each). Germline-derived CDR1 and CDR2 are SGHTS and YDEGEE. Trimming left V 2 bases short and J 0 bases short, with 12 bases between. CDR3 size: 15 residues. CDR3 sequence reads: CASSFLGTGSYEQYF. DNA for the CDR3: TGTGCCAGCAGCTTCTTGGGGACGGGCTCCTACGAGCAGTACTTC.

There are many counts of this clonotype. This chain connects TRBV7-9 to TRBJ1-4; unclear D gene. Trimming pared 5 bases from V and 2 bases from J, leaving 9 bases between. CDR3 size: 14 residues. Germline CDR1 SEHNR, CDR2 FQNEAQ (reference sequence). DNA of the CDR3: TGTGCCAGCAGCCGCGCCGCTACTAATGAAAAACTGTTTTTT. It translates to CASSRAATNEKLFF.

This clonotype was detected many times. The CDR3 loop reads CASSRGELFF. The CDR3 DNA reads TGTGCCAGCAGTCGCGGGGAGCTGTTTTTT. The V and J genes are TRBV6-1 and TRBJ2-2, with D uncertain. This CDR3 spans 10 amino acids. CDR1 and CDR2 (germline): MNHNS, SASEGT. Trimming removed 5 bases at V and 7 bases at J, with 2 bases between.

This chain uses TRBV30 with TRBJ2-1; D possibly matches TRBD1 or TRBD2 (6 bases each). The CDR3 is made up of 14 amino acids. Trimming cost V 5 bases and J 8 bases, with 19 bases left between them. Germline loops: CDR1 GTSNPN, CDR2 SVGIG (reference sequence). The CDR3: CAWSKGGLRDEQFF. In nucleotides, the CDR3 is TGTGCCTGGTCCAAGGGGGGCCTGAGGGATGAGCAGTTCTTC.

This chain uses TRBV5-4 with TRBJ2-3, with D hard to call. The V gene lost 2 bases and the J gene lost 2 bases, with 6 bases spanning the gap. There are 13 residues in the CDR3. CDR1 and CDR2 (germline): SGHNT, YYREEE (reference sequence). As DNA, the CDR3 is TGTGCCAGCAGCTTTACGCCCACAGATACGCAGTATTTT. It encodes CASSFTPTDTQYF.

This clonotype was found many times. This chain joins TRBV18 and TRBJ1-1; D is unclear. Germline V gene data show CDR1 as KGHSH and CDR2 as LQKENI. This CDR3 has 15 residues. The V gene lost 2 bases and the J gene lost 0 bases, with 10 bases spanning the gap. CDR3 region: CASSPRETVNTEAFF. DNA of the CDR3: TGTGCCAGCTCACCAAGGGAAACAGTGAACACTGAAGCTTTCTTT. Full variable domain (rest looked up from reference TRBV18 and TRBJ1-1): NAGVMQNPRHLVRRRGQEARLRCSPMKGHSHVYWYRQLPEEGLKFMVYLQKENIIDESGMPKERFSAEFPKEGPSILRIQQVVRGDSAAYFCASSPRETVNTEAFFGQGTRLTVV.

This clonotype came up many times. The rearrangement uses TRBV7-8 and TRBJ2-3; D might be TRBD2 (6 bases). Germline assignment: CDR1 SGHVS and CDR2 FQNEAQ. The CDR3 has 17 amino acids. The V and J ends lost 2 bases and 9 bases respectively, with 24 bases between them. CDR3 region: CASSLTGLSTVTHTQYF. CDR3 nucleotides: TGTGCCAGCAGCTTAACGGGACTTTCGACCGTAACCCACACGCAGTATTTT.

This clonotype was detected many times. The chain recombines TRBV25-1 with TRBJ1-4; D possibly corresponds to TRBD1 (5 bases). This CDR3 comprises 13 residues. Trimming removed 10 bases at V and 5 bases at J, with 14 bases between. The germline gives CDR1 MGHDK, CDR2 SYGVNS. CDR3 sequence reads: CAIAGTDNEKLFF. In DNA form, the CDR3 reads TGTGCCATCGCCGGGACTGACAATGAAAAACTGTTTTTT. The entire variable domain, with the rest obtained from reference TRBV25-1 and TRBJ1-4, is as follows: EADIYQTPRYLVIGTGKKITLECSQTMGHDKMYWYQQDPGMELHLIHYSYGVNSTEKGDLSSESTVSRIRTEHFPLTLESARPSHTSQYLCAIAGTDNEKLFFGSGTQLSVL.

This clonotype showed up many times. This sequence joins TRBV11-3 and TRBJ1-1, with D tentatively TRBD1 (5 bases). The germline V gene has CDR1 SGHNT and CDR2 YENEEA. V was shortened by 7 bases and J by 4 bases, with 19 bases between the two germline ends. CDR3 length: 15 amino acids. The CDR3 coding sequence is TGTGCCAGCACCCCTCCAGGGCGCGGATGCACTGAAGCTTTCTTT. Translating gives CASTPPGRGCTEAFF.

This chain links TRBV27 with TRBJ2-3; no clear D gene. CDR1 and CDR2 from the germline V gene are MNHEY and SMNVEV (reference sequence). V shed 6 bases and J shed 5 bases, with 12 bases lying between them. There are 13 residues in the CDR3. The CDR3 region has the DNA TGTGCCAGCAGCCCGAGCAGGCTAGATACGCAGTATTTT. Translating gives CASSPSRLDTQYF.

The chain is built from TRBV10-2 and TRBJ2-5; 12 bases match TRBD2. V dropped 1 base and J dropped 2; count of bases not matched to a gene: 2. The CDR3 consists of 16 residues. The V gene's germline CDR1 is WSHSY and CDR2 SAAADI. In DNA, the CDR3 is TGCGCCAGCAGTGAGTGGACTAGCGGGGCACAAGAGACCCAGTACTTC. Translation: CASSEWTSGAQETQYF.

This clonotype was detected only a few times. The gene calls are TRBV30 and TRBJ2-1; 13 nucleotides align to TRBD2. Trimming took 1 base from V and 8 from J; bases not matched to a gene: 5. CDR1 and CDR2 (germline): GTSNPN, SVGIG (reference sequence). This CDR3 has 15 amino acids. CDR3: CAWSDGLAGVYEQFF. The DNA of the CDR3 is TGTGCCTGGAGTGACGGACTAGCGGGAGTATATGAGCAGTTCTTC.

This clonotype was seen more than once but under ten times. The V and J genes are TRBV20-1 and TRBJ1-4, with D unresolved. CDR1 DFQATT and CDR2 SNEGSKA come from the germline V gene (reference sequence). V lost 7 bases and J 4 bases, leaving 13 bases between the germline ends. CDR3 length: 13 amino acids. Here the CDR3 reads CSVPRANNEKLFF. The CDR3 region has the DNA TGCAGTGTACCCCGGGCCAATAATGAAAAACTGTTTTTT.

The V gene is TRBV10-3, the J gene TRBJ2-1, with 11 bases fitting TRBD2. Germline V gene sequence: CDR1 ENHRY, CDR2 SYGVKD. The CDR3 extends over 17 amino acids. V dropped 6 bases and J dropped 0; count of bases not matched to a gene: 7. The chain's CDR3 is CAIRVAGGSSSYNEQFF. In DNA form, the CDR3 reads TGTGCCATCAGAGTAGCGGGAGGGTCAAGCTCCTACAATGAGCAGTTCTTC.

This clonotype has at least ten counts. The chain joins TRBV20-1 to TRBJ1-6, with TRBD1 identical over 7 bases. The CDR3 loop spans 16 amino acids. The germline V gene has CDR1 DFQATT and CDR2 SNEGSKA (reference sequence). J was trimmed by 0 bases and V by 5 bases; bases with no gene match: 7. CDR3 region: CSALGQASSYNSPLHF. The CDR3, as DNA: TGCAGTGCTCTCGGACAGGCTAGCTCCTATAATTCACCCCTCCACTTT.

This clonotype was recorded at least ten times. The CDR3 DNA follows: TGTGCCAGCTCACCAATCAAGGGGGACAAGTCCGAGCAGTACTTC. Protein sequence: CASSPIKGDKSEQYF. The chain has TRBV18 and TRBJ2-7; tentative D call: TRBD1 (6 bases). CDR1 and CDR2 from the germline V gene are KGHSH and LQKENI. Trimming removed 2 bases at V and 6 bases at J, with 17 bases between. The CDR3 covers 15 residues.

This clonotype was detected many times. The gene calls are TRBV18 and TRBJ1-1, with D perhaps TRBD1 (5 bases). Trimming removed 2 bases at V and 1 base at J, with 11 bases between. The length of the CDR3 is 15 residues. Germline V gene lookup returns CDR1 KGHSH and CDR2 LQKENI. Written as DNA, the CDR3 is TGTGCCAGCTCACCATACGGAGGGGAGAACACTGAAGCTTTCTTT. This codes for CASSPYGGENTEAFF.

There are many counts of this clonotype. This chain joins TRBV18 and TRBJ1-1; D is undetermined. This CDR3 spans 13 amino acids. Germline V lookup: CDR1 KGHSH, CDR2 LQKENI. The V end was cut by 6 bases, the J end by 6 bases, with 14 bases between. The CDR3 protein is CASSLTTDAEAFF. The DNA for the CDR3 is TGTGCCAGCTCCCTTACGACCGACGCTGAAGCTTTCTTT.

This clonotype was detected ten times or more. The chain has TRBV6-5 and TRBJ1-1; TRBD1 matches at 10 bases. This CDR3 has 15 amino acids. In germline, CDR1 is MNHEY, CDR2 SVGAGI. With 4 bases clipped from V and 0 bases from J, the junction kept 2 bases outside the gene matches. This CDR3 reads CASSLGTGVNTEAFF. Here the CDR3 DNA reads TGTGCCAGCAGTTTGGGGACAGGGGTGAACACTGAAGCTTTCTTT.

This clonotype was observed a handful of times. This chain connects TRBV27 to TRBJ2-1, with D possibly being TRBD2 (6 bases). V was cut by 4 bases and J by 5 bases, with 15 bases left in between. The CDR3 spans 15 residues. Germline CDR1 is MNHEY and CDR2 is SMNVEV (reference sequence). CDR3 bases: TGTGCCAGCAGTTCCCTACCAGGAGGGGACAATGAGCAGTTCTTC. Its protein product is CASSSLPGGDNEQFF.